A selection of T cell receptor beta chains follows, all from one sample in a study of blood T cell repertoires in COVID-19. Libraries were prepared by immunoSEQ multiplex PCR; TCRdb keeps only in-frame clonotypes and omits some of them. The sample has approximately 200,000 clones, approximately 80% seen once; the top ten hold 10% to 15%. The sequencing sample was made of PBMCs or T cells enriched from blood (not recorded which). These receptors were taken from a man in his forties or fifties who had recovered from COVID-19. Each CDR3 is given with its conserved first and last residue. D genes are given only for firm matches. A row's size may be missing; if present it is once, few, many or a size class.

abundance: NA
v_gene: TRBV7-8
d_gene: TRBD2
j_gene: TRBJ2-3
CDR3aa: CASSLGVFSGTNTDTQYF
CDR3nt: TGTGCCAGCAGCTTAGGGGTTTTTAGCGGGACTAACACAGATACGCAGTATTTT

abundance: NA
v_gene: TRBV4-2
d_gene: NA
j_gene: TRBJ1-3
CDR3aa: CASSQGETGRLSGNTIYF
CDR3nt: TGTGCCAGCAGCCAAGGGGAAACGGGTAGACTATCTGGAAACACCATATATTTT

abundance: NA
v_gene: TRBV19
d_gene: NA
j_gene: TRBJ2-5
CDR3aa: CASSLKTGHLQETQYF
CDR3nt: TGTGCCAGTAGTCTAAAAACGGGACACCTCCAAGAGACCCAGTACTTC

abundance: NA
v_gene: TRBV5-5
d_gene: TRBD1
j_gene: TRBJ1-2
CDR3aa: CASSTFGQGGYGYTF
CDR3nt: TGTGCCAGCAGCACGTTTGGACAGGGAGGCTATGGCTACACCTTC

abundance: NA
v_gene: TRBV27
d_gene: TRBD1
j_gene: TRBJ1-1
CDR3aa: CASSLLGQTLRIEAFF
CDR3nt: TGTGCCAGCAGTTTATTGGGACAGACACTTCGAATCGAAGCTTTCTTT

abundance: NA
v_gene: TRBV27
d_gene: TRBD2
j_gene: TRBJ2-1
CDR3aa: CASSPRLAGVYNEQFF
CDR3nt: TGTGCCAGCAGTCCCCGACTAGCGGGAGTGTACAATGAGCAGTTCTTC

abundance: many
v_gene: TRBV28
d_gene: TRBD1
j_gene: TRBJ1-1
CDR3aa: CASSPDHAPGQGARTEAFF
CDR3nt: TGTGCCAGCAGTCCTGACCATGCCCCGGGACAGGGGGCGAGGACTGAAGCTTTCTTT

abundance: NA
v_gene: TRBV2
d_gene: NA
j_gene: TRBJ2-1
CDR3aa: CASTEEHPGSNEQFF
CDR3nt: TGTGCCAGCACCGAGGAACACCCTGGTAGCAATGAGCAGTTCTTC

abundance: once
v_gene: TRBV25-1
d_gene: NA
j_gene: TRBJ1-1
CDR3aa: CASVLNTEAFF
CDR3nt: TGTGCCAGCGTCCTAAACACTGAAGCTTTCTTT

abundance: NA
v_gene: TRBV28
d_gene: NA
j_gene: TRBJ1-4
CDR3aa: CATTYLGTNEKLFF
CDR3nt: TGTGCCACCACCTACCTCGGGACTAATGAAAAACTGTTTTTT

abundance: NA
v_gene: TRBV5-1
d_gene: NA
j_gene: TRBJ1-3
CDR3aa: CASSLLQGTGNTIYF
CDR3nt: TGCGCCAGCAGCTTATTACAGGGAACCGGAAACACCATATATTTT

abundance: NA
v_gene: TRBV4-2
d_gene: NA
j_gene: TRBJ2-7
CDR3aa: CASSQPSSRGASYEQYF
CDR3nt: TGTGCCAGCAGCCAACCTTCGTCTCGCGGAGCCTCCTACGAGCAGTACTTC

abundance: NA
v_gene: TRBV19
d_gene: TRBD1
j_gene: TRBJ1-1
CDR3aa: CASGDSQRTEAFF
CDR3nt: TGTGCCAGTGGGGACAGTCAAAGAACTGAAGCTTTCTTT

abundance: NA
v_gene: TRBV6-5
d_gene: NA
j_gene: TRBJ1-2
CDR3aa: CASLQYGYTF
CDR3nt: TGTGCCAGCTTACAGTATGGCTACACCTTC

abundance: NA
v_gene: TRBV4-3
d_gene: TRBD1
j_gene: TRBJ1-2
CDR3aa: CASSPGQGLDYGYTF
CDR3nt: TGCGCCAGCAGCCCGGGACAGGGCTTGGACTATGGCTACACCTTC

abundance: few
v_gene: TRBV28
d_gene: TRBD1
j_gene: TRBJ2-7
CDR3aa: CASSSLPGQGPYEQYF
CDR3nt: TGTGCCAGCAGTTCCCTCCCGGGACAGGGACCCTACGAGCAGTACTTC

abundance: NA
v_gene: TRBV10-3
d_gene: NA
j_gene: TRBJ1-6
CDR3aa: CAIKYGRGEGNSPLHF
CDR3nt: TGTGCCATCAAGTATGGGAGGGGAGAGGGAAATTCACCCCTCCACTTT

abundance: few
v_gene: TRBV14
d_gene: NA
j_gene: TRBJ2-5
CDR3aa: CASSQELASKGETQYF
CDR3nt: TGTGCCAGCAGCCAAGAATTGGCTAGCAAAGGAGAGACCCAGTACTTC

abundance: NA
v_gene: TRBV4-3
d_gene: NA
j_gene: TRBJ2-2
CDR3aa: CASSQDPGLNTGELFF
CDR3nt: TGCGCCAGCAGCCAAGATCCGGGACTCAACACCGGGGAGCTGTTTTTT

abundance: NA
v_gene: TRBV5-1
d_gene: NA
j_gene: TRBJ2-5
CDR3aa: CASSLASSEETQYF
CDR3nt: TGCGCCAGCAGCTTGGCGTCGAGTGAAGAGACCCAGTACTTC

abundance: NA
v_gene: TRBV14
d_gene: NA
j_gene: TRBJ2-2
CDR3aa: CASSQDGWQQGLFF
CDR3nt: TGTGCCAGCAGCCAAGATGGGTGGCAACAGGGGCTGTTTTTT

abundance: NA
v_gene: TRBV24-1
d_gene: TRBD1
j_gene: TRBJ2-3
CDR3aa: CATSGTGDREFYTDTQYF
CDR3nt: TGTGCCACCAGTGGGACGGGGGACAGGGAGTTTTACACAGATACGCAGTATTTT

abundance: few
v_gene: TRBV20-1
d_gene: TRBD2
j_gene: TRBJ2-5
CDR3aa: CSASRLAGQETQYF
CDR3nt: TGCAGTGCTAGTAGGCTAGCGGGGCAAGAGACCCAGTACTTC

abundance: once
v_gene: TRBV4-1
d_gene: NA
j_gene: TRBJ1-5
CDR3aa: CASSQGLENQPQHF
CDR3nt: TGCGCCAGCAGCCAAGGGTTGGAGAATCAGCCCCAGCATTTT